This entry describes one T cell receptor beta chain. These data are taken from a study of cytomegalovirus exposure and HLA in healthy donors. Study information: Approximately 170 million T cells yielded 110 million or so unique TCR beta sequences in earlier analysis.

PCR primers comprised 60 Vbeta and 13 Jbeta primers. Produced via immunoSEQ multiplex PCR; TCRdb's table is partial and in-frame only. The repertoire table contains 60,000 to 100,000 clones. The CDR3 is 13 residues long. V was trimmed by 5 bases and J by 0 bases, leaving 8 bases between them. CDR1 is MGHRA, CDR2 YSYEKL, per germline. The chain combines TRBV4-1 with TRBJ2-7; no clear D. This TCR was recovered from a man aged 25 to 40 in good health and CMV-seronegative. Specimen: PBMCs. The CDR3 DNA follows: TGCGCCAGCAGCTTAGCTAGCTCCTACGAGCAGTACTTC. It encodes CASSLASSYEQYF.